The clone carrying this T cell receptor (beta chain) was seen a single time. The entry originates in a study of blood T cell repertoires in COVID-19. In the study overall: Samples taken during acute and convalescent COVID-19 were collected in the United States, Italy and Spain. Nucleic acid was either cDNA or gDNA, and it came from T cells, B-cell-depleted T cells, or PBMCs.

The protocol was immunoSEQ multiplex PCR, while the TCRdb copy is restricted to in-frame clones and leaves out a portion. The table lists 120,000 or so clones, about four fifths of them singletons. Trimming stripped 1 base from V and 8 bases from J, with 17 bases between. Germline-derived CDR1 and CDR2 are LNHNV and YYDKDF (reference sequence). CDR3 length equals 15 residues. The chain links TRBV15 to TRBJ1-2; TRBD1 is a possible D gene (5 bases). The sequencing sample was made of peripheral blood. This receptor was taken from a human donor in a cohort sampled during active COVID-19. The CDR3 region has the DNA TGTGCCACCAGCAGAGGGCAGGGATCGTTTTGGGGCTACACCTTC. It specifies CATSRGQGSFWGYTF.